These 8 T cell receptor beta chains share one sample of origin, sequenced in a study of post-analysis software for immune sequencing data. Whole-study results and caveats: Several TRBV segments, TRBV5-6, TRBV5-1 and TRBV20-1 among them, were found more frequent in patients than controls.

Tagging with unique molecular identifiers was a feature of the TCR beta cDNA libraries. TCRdb reprocessed the PCR reads via MiXCR and lists one record per CDR3 protein. The top ten clones hold roughly an eighth of a sample with about 460,000 distinct CDR3 sequences, roughly 46% of them seen once. Their target antigens are unknown. The sample consisted of blood. The receptors were sampled from a girl under 18 with multiple sclerosis.

The chain employs TRBV20-1 and TRBJ2-7; no firm D call. This CDR3 spans 11 amino acids. In germline, CDR1 is DFQATT, CDR2 SNEGSKA (reference sequence). V lost 7 bases and J lost 1, with 8 bases in between. The CDR3 region is CSGSQSYEQYF. DNA of the CDR3: TGCAGTGGGAGTCAGTCCTACGAGCAGTACTTC.

This clonotype appeared a few times. V is TRBV27 and J is TRBJ2-1; D not certain. Trimming removed 6 bases at V and 2 bases at J, with 11 bases between. The CDR3 runs to 14 residues. The germline CDR1 and CDR2 sequences are MNHEY and SMNVEV (reference sequence). The chain's CDR3 is CASSPVEPYNEQFF. For the CDR3, the DNA is TGTGCCAGCAGCCCGGTGGAACCCTACAATGAGCAGTTCTTC.

The chain combines TRBV20-1 with TRBJ2-1; 8 bases align to TRBD2. CDR1 is DFQATT, CDR2 SNEGSKA, per germline (reference sequence). The ends lost 7 bases at V and 5 bases at J; junction bases unmatched: 10. The CDR3 totals 14 residues. The DNA of the CDR3 is TGCAGTGTACGTGGGATAGCGGGAAACAATGAGCAGTTCTTC. It specifies CSVRGIAGNNEQFF.

The chain joins TRBV11-2 to TRBJ2-1; TRBD1 matches at 10 bases. V lost 8 bases and J lost 7; bases outside the gene matches: 5. CDR3 size: 13 residues. Germline V gives CDR1 SGHAT, CDR2 FQNNGV. The CDR3 nucleotides read TGTGCCAGCGCCGGGACAGGGGCAAATGAGCAGTTCTTC. This gives the protein CASAGTGANEQFF. Complete variable domain (other parts from reference TRBV11-2 and TRBJ2-1): EAGVAQSPRYKIIEKRQSVAFWCNPISGHATLYWYQQILGQGPKLLIQFQNNGVVDDSQLPKDRFSAERLKGVDSTLKIQPAKLEDSAVYLCASAGTGANEQFFGPGTRLTVL.

This clonotype was detected many times. This chain uses TRBV5-1 with TRBJ2-4; 7 positions match TRBD2. V lost 2 bases to trimming and J lost 13 bases; unmatched junction nucleotides: 18. The CDR3 covers 16 residues. Germline CDR1 SGHRS, CDR2 YFSETQ. The CDR3 loop reads CASSFDGTMGRGGQYF. The DNA for the CDR3 is TGCGCCAGCAGCTTCGACGGGACTATGGGACGCGGCGGGCAGTACTTC.

Here the CDR3 DNA reads TGTGCCAGCAGCTTGGGGCCGCTGAACACCGGGGAGCTGTTTTTT. Encoded protein: CASSLGPLNTGELFF. The rearrangement joins TRBV5-5 to TRBJ2-2, with unresolved D. Trimming left V 0 bases short and J 1 base short, with 7 bases between. This CDR3 has 15 amino acids. CDR1 and CDR2 (germline): SGHKS, YYEKEE (reference sequence).

This clonotype was recorded a few times. This rearrangement joins TRBV18 to TRBJ2-1, with TRBD1 as a possible D gene (5 bases). Germline V gives CDR1 KGHSH, CDR2 LQKENI. The CDR3 runs to 17 residues. V was shortened by 3 bases and J by 2 bases, with 17 bases between the two germline ends. As DNA, the CDR3 is TGTGCCAGCTCACCCCTACAGGCAGGGAACCCCTACAATGAGCAGTTCTTC. Its protein is CASSPLQAGNPYNEQFF.

This chain joins TRBV29-1 and TRBJ2-5; 13 nucleotides line up with TRBD2. This CDR3 is built from 14 residues. Losses at the gene ends were 7 bases for V and 2 bases for J; bases not matched to a gene: 4. CDR1 and CDR2 from the germline V gene are SQVTM and ANQGSEA. The CDR3: CSGTSGSTQETQYF. CDR3 bases: TGCAGCGGGACTAGCGGGAGTACGCAAGAGACCCAGTACTTC.